This T cell receptor (beta chain) is drawn from a study of regulatory T cells in long-lasting Graves disease. This clonotype was detected ten times or more. The antigen is not known. The time point was: newly diagnosed GD, antithyroid drugs for less than 3 months. PBMC RNA was the source of the TCR library. HTBI primers from iRepertoire and Arm-PCR of CDR3 regions yielded the TCR beta libraries. From the multiplex PCR reads, TCRdb called clonotypes with MiXCR, one entry per CDR3 protein. The data hold approximately 540,000 distinct CDR3 sequences, with approximately 12% observed a single time. Germline V gene lookup returns CDR1 SQVTM and CDR2 ANQGSEA. The V and J ends lost 6 bases and 4 bases, in that order; junction bases with no gene match: 7. CDR3 length: 14 residues. Study-level results: TRBV28, TRBJ1-2 and TRBJ2-5 were favored in persistent disease. Possibly, accuracy suffered from the small sample size.

These same records also appear under a second study, on T cells in Graves' hyperthyroidism and ophthalmopathy.

This chain links TRBV29-1 with TRBJ2-1; 9 bases align to TRBD2. The origin of this receptor is a woman between 25 and 40 years old with Graves disease. Sample: peripheral blood mononuclear cells (PBMCs), taken at new diagnosis, from a patient treated with antithyroid drugs. CDR3 nucleotide sequence: TGCAGCGTGGAGGCGGGAGGGCCTTACAATGAGCAGTTCTTC. Translation: CSVEAGGPYNEQFF.